The present T cell receptor (beta chain) was sequenced within a study of cytomegalovirus exposure and HLA in healthy donors. At the level of the study: Tens of millions of unique TCRs from HLA-typed donors made up an early data release.

A word on this clone: The antigen remains unidentified.

PCR involved 60 Vbeta and 13 Jbeta primers. TCRdb keeps only in-frame clones here, not all; method: immunoSEQ multiplex PCR. The sample has around 79,000 clones, around 72% seen once; the top ten hold 15% to 20%. Study outcomes and limitations: With later analysis, a missense DCLRE1C variant became linked to TCR beta V- and J-gene trimming.

CDR1 LNHNV and CDR2 YYDKDF come from the germline V gene (reference sequence). The CDR3 loop spans 14 amino acids. The V end was cut by 1 base, the J end by 4 bases, with 10 bases between. Material for sequencing was PBMCs. The TCR was taken from a middle-aged woman in good health and CMV-seropositive. The chain is built from TRBV15 and TRBJ1-1, with a possible D match to TRBD1 (6 bases). The CDR3 sequence is CATSRAGATTEAFF. The CDR3 region has the DNA TGTGCCACCAGCAGAGCAGGGGCCACCACTGAAGCTTTCTTT.